This T cell receptor (beta chain) is from a study of tumor and adjacent non-tumor tissue in lung cancer. Study conclusions and caveats: Top 100 clones took a larger repertoire share in normal lung.

No cell sorting was done before RNA was extracted from the tissue. Donors were chemotherapy-naive, newly diagnosed lung cancer surgical patients in China, August–late 2014. The CDR3 is 14 residues long. The V gene lost 7 bases and the J gene lost 0 bases, with 10 bases spanning the gap. Germline-derived CDR1 and CDR2 are SGHAT and FQNNGV. To note about this clonotype: Its antigen is still unknown. Since no conserved phenylalanine or tryptophan closes the CDR3, a read error is the likely cause.

Three rounds of nested PCR, following a modified ARM-PCR protocol, produced the TCRbeta library. TCRdb redid the calling of the multiplex PCR reads with MiXCR, one entry per CDR3 protein. The sample lists just over 200,000 distinct CDR3 sequences; over 55% were seen once. Sequenced input: lung tumor tissue. This chain uses TRBV11-2 with TRBJ2-1; a possible D gene is TRBD1 (5 bases). The sequence derives from a man aged 55-75 years with non-small cell lung cancer. This CDR3 is CASTGRGSYNEQFL. The CDR3 bases are TGTGCCAGCACAGGAAGGGGCTCCTACAATGAGCAGTTCTTA.